These 27 T cell receptor beta chains came from one sample sequenced in a study of pediatric ulcerative colitis. Sequencing used immunoSEQ multiplex PCR; TCRdb keeps in-frame clones, though not all of them. The data hold about 36,000 clones, with over 65% observed a single time. Sample: blood. The receptors were gathered from a girl aged 5-17 years with moderate ulcerative colitis.

This clone has only a few counts. The chain employs TRBV19 and TRBJ1-1; no definite D call. The V and J ends lost 6 bases and 5 bases respectively, with 16 bases between them. The CDR3 is 14 amino acids. The V gene's germline CDR1 is LNHDA and CDR2 SQIVND (reference sequence). The CDR3 spells CASSYGWSGTEAFF. Here the CDR3 DNA reads TGTGCCAGTAGCTACGGATGGTCGGGTACTGAAGCTTTCTTT.

This chain connects TRBV11-3 to TRBJ2-1; D is tentatively TRBD1 or TRBD2 (5 bases each). Germline assignment: CDR1 SGHNT and CDR2 YENEEA. V lost 5 bases and J 8 bases, leaving 16 bases between the germline ends. The CDR3 covers 14 residues. The CDR3 is CASSPRMGTDEQFF. In nucleotides, the CDR3 is TGTGCCAGCAGCCCACGCATGGGGACCGATGAGCAGTTCTTC.

This chain links TRBV6-5 with TRBJ1-5; 8 bases line up with TRBD1. Looked up from germline, CDR1 is MNHEY and CDR2 is SVGAGI. After removal of 5 bases from V and 7 bases from J, the junction contained 7 bases not matched to a gene. This CDR3 spans 14 amino acids. Here the CDR3 reads CASSGDRGGQPQHF. CDR3 bases: TGTGCCAGCAGTGGAGACAGGGGAGGACAGCCCCAGCATTTT.

The chain joins TRBV7-9 to TRBJ2-7; no definite D call. CDR3 length: 13 amino acids. Germline V gives CDR1 SEHNR, CDR2 FQNEAQ (reference sequence). V gave up 3 bases and J gave up 0 bases, with 6 bases separating them. As DNA, the CDR3 is TGTGCCAGCAGCTTCACCTACTCCTACGAGCAGTACTTC. The encoded protein is CASSFTYSYEQYF. The entire variable domain, with the rest obtained from reference TRBV7-9 and TRBJ2-7, is as follows: DTGVSQNPRHKITKRGQNVTFRCDPISEHNRLYWYRQTLGQGPEFLTYFQNEAQLEKSRLLSDRFSAERPKGSFSTLEIQRTEQGDSAMYLCASSFTYSYEQYFGPGTRLTVT.

The table lists this clone with a few counts. The chain employs TRBV19 and TRBJ1-1; D is possibly TRBD1 (6 bases). Germline V gene sequence: CDR1 LNHDA, CDR2 SQIVND (reference sequence). There are 15 residues in the CDR3. V lost 0 bases, J lost 0 bases, and 8 bases lay in between. The CDR3 nucleotides are TGTGCCAGTAGTATAGATTGGGACATGAACACTGAAGCTTTCTTT. This codes for CASSIDWDMNTEAFF. Together with reference TRBV19 and TRBJ1-1, the CDR3 gives the full variable domain: DGGITQSPKYLFRKEGQNVTLSCEQNLNHDAMYWYRQDPGQGLRLIYYSQIVNDFQKGDIAEGYSVSREKKESFPLTVTSAQKNPTAFYLCASSIDWDMNTEAFFGQGTRLTVV.

The J gene is TRBJ1-3, the V gene TRBV27, with TRBD1 matching over 10 bases. With 5 bases clipped from V and 2 bases from J, the junction kept 9 bases outside the gene matches. Germline CDR1 is MNHEY and CDR2 is SMNVEV (reference sequence). The CDR3 sequence is 17 residues long. CDR3 protein: CASSPDGTGVPGNTIYF. The CDR3 region has the DNA TGTGCCAGCAGTCCCGACGGGACAGGGGTACCTGGAAACACCATATATTTT.

The chain carries TRBV7-9 and TRBJ1-1; D call uncertain. Trimming removed 1 base at V and 4 bases at J, with 13 bases between. Germline V CDR1 and CDR2: SEHNR, FQNEAQ (reference sequence). The CDR3 has 15 amino acids. CDR3 nucleotides: TGTGCCAGCAGCTTAGTGGGCACCGGCCCCACTGAAGCTTTCTTT. Protein sequence: CASSLVGTGPTEAFF.

The chain carries TRBV28 and TRBJ1-1; 7 nucleotides align to TRBD1. The junction had 1 base not matched to a gene; V was cut back by 3 bases and J by 0 bases. The CDR3 spans 14 residues. Germline CDR1 reads MDHEN; CDR2 reads SYDVKM. The CDR3 nucleotides read TGTGCCAGCAGTTTTGGGACAGTGAACACTGAAGCTTTCTTT. Translation gives CASSFGTVNTEAFF.

The chain links TRBV28 to TRBJ2-1; D remains ambiguous. In germline, CDR1 is MDHEN, CDR2 SYDVKM. Deletions cut 3 bases from V and 6 bases from J, with 18 bases between. The CDR3 is made up of 16 amino acids. The CDR3 sequence: CASSLGLGPNANEQFF. Here the CDR3 DNA reads TGTGCCAGCAGTTTGGGCCTCGGGCCGAACGCCAATGAGCAGTTCTTC.

The rearrangement links TRBV5-6 to TRBJ2-7; 10 bases agree with TRBD2. V lost 4 bases to trimming and J lost 2 bases; unmatched junction nucleotides: 3. CDR3 length: 14 residues. Germline V gene data show CDR1 as SGHDT and CDR2 as YYEEEE. The CDR3 reads CASSIGLAAYEQYF. The CDR3 nucleotides read TGTGCCAGCAGCATAGGACTAGCGGCCTACGAGCAGTACTTC.

The genes are TRBV4-3 and TRBJ1-2; D gene unclear. CDR3 size: 16 residues. Germline loops: CDR1 LGHNA, CDR2 YSLEER. V lost 0 bases, J lost 8 bases, and 19 bases lay in between. Here the CDR3 DNA reads TGCGCCAGCAGCCAAGATTGGCGACGCCTCTTTTTGGGCTACACCTTC. It specifies CASSQDWRRLFLGYTF.

The gene calls are TRBV7-9 and TRBJ2-7, with a tentative D call TRBD2 (6 bases). The CDR3 length is 15 residues. From germline, CDR1 is SEHNR and CDR2 FQNEAQ (reference sequence). V gave up 2 bases and J gave up 0 bases, with 11 bases separating them. The CDR3 region is CASSLSGEVSYEQYF. DNA of the CDR3: TGTGCCAGCAGCTTATCCGGGGAGGTCTCCTACGAGCAGTACTTC.

J is TRBJ1-1 and V is TRBV4-2; perhaps TRBD1 as D (6 bases). In germline, CDR1 is LGHNA, CDR2 YNFKEQ. With 1 base removed from V and 2 bases from J, the gap between germline ends came to 17 bases. The CDR3 runs 17 residues. This chain's CDR3 is CASSQGAGTNFNTEAFF. The DNA for the CDR3 is TGTGCCAGCAGCCAAGGGGCCGGGACAAATTTCAACACTGAAGCTTTCTTT.

V and J are TRBV14 and TRBJ2-1, with 7 positions matching TRBD2. CDR1 and CDR2 (germline): SGHDN, FVKESK. V lost 5 bases and J lost 8; bases outside the gene matches: 12. There are 15 residues in the CDR3. The CDR3 DNA reads as TGTGCCAGCAGCGCCAGCGGGATCGGAATCCATGAGCAGTTCTTC. This sequence encodes CASSASGIGIHEQFF.

This clone was observed a few times. This chain connects TRBV6-6 to TRBJ1-5; D remains unclear. Per germline, CDR1 MNHNY and CDR2 SVGAGI (reference sequence). CDR3 length equals 14 residues. The V end was cut by 6 bases, the J end by 1 base, with 10 bases between. DNA for the CDR3: TGTGCCAGCAGGTATGACGGCAGCAATCAGCCCCAGCATTTT. As protein: CASRYDGSNQPQHF.

This clone was seen once. The chain employs TRBV18 and TRBJ1-1, with TRBD1 matching 11 bases. Trimming at V came to 6 bases and at J to 4 bases, leaving 4 bases not matched to a gene. Germline-derived CDR1 and CDR2 are KGHSH and LQKENI. The length of the CDR3 is 14 residues. As DNA, the CDR3 is TGTGCCAGCTCGCGAGGGACAGGGGGCACTGAAGCTTTCTTT. Translating gives CASSRGTGGTEAFF.

V is TRBV25-1 and J is TRBJ2-7; D is perhaps TRBD2 (5 bases). The CDR3 loop spans 13 amino acids. Trimming shortened V by 5 bases and J by 6 bases, and 14 bases separated the two germline ends. Germline-derived CDR1 and CDR2 are MGHDK and SYGVNS. This CDR3 is CASSWLAIGEQYF. CDR3 in DNA: TGTGCCAGCAGTTGGCTAGCAATCGGCGAGCAGTACTTC.

The J gene is TRBJ2-1, the V gene TRBV7-6, with D tentatively TRBD1 or TRBD2 (7 bases each). The CDR3 contains 16 residues. Germline CDR1 is SGHVS and CDR2 is FNYEAQ. The germline V and J ends were trimmed by 5 bases and 5 bases, with 19 bases remaining between them. The CDR3 DNA reads as TGTGCCAGCAGCGAGACAGGGAGGGCAACAAACAATGAGCAGTTCTTC. Amino acid sequence: CASSETGRATNNEQFF.

The CDR3 reads CASSPPPTDTQYF. CDR3 DNA: TGTGCCAGCTCACCACCGCCCACAGATACGCAGTATTTT. The rearrangement links TRBV18 to TRBJ2-3; unclear D gene. The CDR3 is made up of 13 amino acids. Germline V gene sequence: CDR1 KGHSH, CDR2 LQKENI. Trimming removed 0 bases from V and 2 bases from J, with 3 bases in between.

The chain recombines TRBV6-1 with TRBJ2-5, with 8 bases identical to TRBD1. Germline CDR1 is MNHNS and CDR2 is SASEGT. V dropped 4 bases and J dropped 4; count of bases not matched to a gene: 8. The CDR3 has 15 amino acids. CDR3 protein: CASSVTGAEAETQYF. The DNA for the CDR3 is TGTGCCAGCAGTGTGACAGGGGCGGAGGCAGAGACCCAGTACTTC.

The chain is built from TRBV6-5 and TRBJ2-1; TRBD1 matches at 9 bases. Per germline, CDR1 MNHEY and CDR2 SVGAGI. The J segment lost 5 bases and the V segment lost 6 bases, leaving 5 bases of the junction unmatched. This CDR3 comprises 14 residues. Here the CDR3 DNA reads TGTGCCAGCAGCTGGACAGGGGCAGACAATGAGCAGTTCTTC. Encoded protein: CASSWTGADNEQFF.

The V call is TRBV4-1, the J call TRBJ2-1; 7 bases are shared with TRBD2. The trim removed 3 bases at V and 6 bases at J, leaving 11 bases unmatched. The length of the CDR3 is 16 residues. Germline V CDR1 and CDR2: MGHRA, YSYEKL. CDR3: CASSHTKGGYGNEQFF. In DNA, the CDR3 is TGCGCCAGCAGCCATACAAAGGGAGGGTACGGCAATGAGCAGTTCTTC.

This clone has just one count. The V and J genes are TRBV6-5 and TRBJ1-1; the D gene is possibly TRBD1 (6 bases). Germline V CDR1 and CDR2: MNHEY, SVGAGI. The CDR3 spans 11 residues. Trimming pared 6 bases from V and 11 bases from J, leaving 13 bases between. The CDR3 DNA follows: TGTGCCAGCAGCCGCGGACAGCTTGCTTTCTTT. This codes for CASSRGQLAFF.

The V call is TRBV19, the J call TRBJ1-4; TRBD1 matches at 7 bases. This CDR3 comprises 15 residues. Trimming removed 3 bases from V and 4 bases from J; junction bases left unmatched: 5. Germline V CDR1 and CDR2: LNHDA, SQIVND (reference sequence). The CDR3 reads CASSMGRGSNEKLFF. The CDR3 DNA follows: TGTGCCAGTAGTATGGGCAGGGGGAGTAATGAAAAACTGTTTTTT.

The gene calls are TRBV28 and TRBJ1-3; no clear D gene. Trimming removed 2 bases at V and 4 bases at J, with 21 bases between. The CDR3 contains 18 residues. From germline, CDR1 is MDHEN and CDR2 SYDVKM. In DNA, the CDR3 is TGTGCCAGCAGTTTAGGGTATTGGTGGCGTCAGGAGGGAAACACCATATATTTT. Its protein is CASSLGYWWRQEGNTIYF.

The V and J genes are TRBV28 and TRBJ2-7; D tentatively fits TRBD1 or TRBD2 (5 bases each). Germline-derived CDR1 and CDR2 are MDHEN and SYDVKM. The V and J ends lost 6 bases and 0 bases respectively, with 12 bases between them. This CDR3 spans 14 amino acids. CDR3 residues: CASRGPGPSYEQYF. As DNA, the CDR3 is TGTGCCAGCAGGGGACCCGGTCCCTCCTACGAGCAGTACTTC.

The chain combines TRBV6-5 with TRBJ2-7; D tentatively reads TRBD1 or TRBD2 (5 bases each). The germline V gene has CDR1 MNHEY and CDR2 SVGAGI. This CDR3 spans 13 amino acids. Trimming pared 6 bases from V and 6 bases from J, leaving 15 bases between. This CDR3 is CASSRGTLSEQYF. DNA of the CDR3: TGTGCCAGCAGCCGTGGGACCTTGAGCGAGCAGTACTTC.